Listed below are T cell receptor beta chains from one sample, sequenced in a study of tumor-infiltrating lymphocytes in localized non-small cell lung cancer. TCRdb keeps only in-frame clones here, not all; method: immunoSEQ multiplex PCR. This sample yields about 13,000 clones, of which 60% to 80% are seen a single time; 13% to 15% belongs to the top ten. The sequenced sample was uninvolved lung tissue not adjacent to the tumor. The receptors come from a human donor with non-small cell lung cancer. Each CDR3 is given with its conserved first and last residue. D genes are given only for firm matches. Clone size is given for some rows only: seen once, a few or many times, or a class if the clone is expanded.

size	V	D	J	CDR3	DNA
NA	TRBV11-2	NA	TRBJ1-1	CASSLATPPSGEAFF	TGTGCCAGCAGCTTGGCTACACCTCCCAGCGGTGAAGCTTTCTTT
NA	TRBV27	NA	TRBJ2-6	CASTRSGANVLTF	TGTGCCAGCACCAGGTCTGGGGCCAACGTCCTGACTTTC
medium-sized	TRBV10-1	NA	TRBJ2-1	CASSWTGFNEQFF	TGCGCCAGCAGTTGGACGGGGTTCAATGAGCAGTTCTTC
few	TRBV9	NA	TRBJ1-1	CASSVGSLGNTEAFF	TGTGCCAGCAGCGTGGGCAGCCTGGGGAACACTGAAGCTTTCTTT
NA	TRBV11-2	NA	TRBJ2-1	CASSLGGEQFF	TGTGCCAGCAGCTTAGGGGGTGAGCAGTTCTTC
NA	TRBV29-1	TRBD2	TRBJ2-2	CSVLAGNTGELFF	TGCAGCGTACTAGCGGGAAACACCGGGGAGCTGTTTTTT
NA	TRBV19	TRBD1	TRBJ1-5	CASSKGQGDQPQHF	TGTGCCAGTAGTAAGGGACAGGGGGATCAGCCCCAGCATTTT
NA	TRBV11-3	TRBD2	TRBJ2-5	CASSLDGGGETQYF	TGTGCCAGCAGCTTAGATGGCGGGGGTGAGACCCAGTACTTC
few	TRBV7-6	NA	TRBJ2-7	CASSPLSMWGNYEQYF	TGTGCCAGCAGCCCCCTATCCATGTGGGGGAACTACGAGCAGTACTTC
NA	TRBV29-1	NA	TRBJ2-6	CSVLTGGSSGANVLTF	TGCAGCGTGCTGACAGGTGGGAGCTCTGGGGCCAACGTCCTGACTTTC
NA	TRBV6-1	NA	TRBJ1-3	CASSAGSSGNTIYF	TGTGCCAGCAGTGCAGGGTCCTCTGGAAACACCATATATTTT
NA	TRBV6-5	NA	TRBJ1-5	CASSPVWVLNQPQHF	TGTGCCAGCAGCCCCGTTTGGGTTCTAAATCAGCCCCAGCATTTT
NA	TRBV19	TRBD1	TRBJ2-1	CASSSTGQGKRNEQFF	TGTGCCAGTAGTTCCACAGGACAGGGGAAAAGGAATGAGCAGTTCTTC
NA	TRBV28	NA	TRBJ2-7	CASIKDNTYEQYF	TGTGCCAGCATTAAAGACAATACCTACGAGCAGTACTTC
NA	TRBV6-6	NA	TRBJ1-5	CASSSKVRESNQPQHF	TGTGCCAGCAGTTCAAAGGTCAGGGAGAGCAATCAGCCCCAGCATTTT
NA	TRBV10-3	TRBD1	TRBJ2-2	CAISPQGANGELFF	TGTGCCATCTCCCCACAGGGGGCTAACGGGGAGCTGTTTTTT
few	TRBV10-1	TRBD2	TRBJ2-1	CASNSGRLSYNEQFF	TGCGCCAGCAATAGCGGGAGACTCTCCTACAATGAGCAGTTCTTC
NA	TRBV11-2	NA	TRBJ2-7	CASSLVFGESYEQYF	TGTGCCAGCAGCTTAGTATTTGGGGAGTCCTACGAGCAGTACTTC
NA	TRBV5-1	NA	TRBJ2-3	CASSLLGDPSTDTQYF	TGCGCCAGCAGCTTGCTGGGCGACCCTAGCACAGATACGCAGTATTTT
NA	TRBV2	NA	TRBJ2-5	CASSEQVSWRETQYF	TGTGCCAGCAGTGAACAAGTTTCGTGGCGGGAGACCCAGTACTTC
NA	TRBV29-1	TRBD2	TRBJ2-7	CSVLLAGYTYEQYF	TGCAGCGTCTTACTAGCGGGGTATACCTACGAGCAGTACTTC
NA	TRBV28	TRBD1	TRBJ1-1	CASSPMDRTWTEAFF	TGTGCCAGCAGTCCGATGGACAGGACGTGGACTGAAGCTTTCTTT
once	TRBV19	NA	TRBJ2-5	CASGGRQETQYF	TGTGCCAGTGGGGGGCGGCAAGAGACCCAGTACTTC
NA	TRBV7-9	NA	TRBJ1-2	CASSPTTGRGTNYGYTF	TGTGCCAGCAGCCCCACTACAGGGAGGGGTACGAACTATGGCTACACCTTC
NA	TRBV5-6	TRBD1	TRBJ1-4	CASSLVGTGYEKLFF	TGTGCCAGCAGCTTGGTGGGGACAGGGTATGAAAAACTGTTTTTT
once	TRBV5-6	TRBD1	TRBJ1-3	CASSFRGAGNTIYF	TGTGCCAGCAGCTTCAGGGGGGCCGGAAACACCATATATTTT
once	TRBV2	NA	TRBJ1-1	CASSLGGFTEAFF	TGTGCCAGCAGTTTAGGGGGTTTTACTGAAGCTTTCTTT
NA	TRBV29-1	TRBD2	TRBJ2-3	CSVLRLAGSTDTQYF	TGCAGCGTACTGAGGTTAGCGGGAAGCACAGATACGCAGTATTTT
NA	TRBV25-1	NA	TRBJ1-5	CASSATGTPNQPQHF	TGTGCCAGCAGTGCTACCGGGACACCGAATCAGCCCCAGCATTTT
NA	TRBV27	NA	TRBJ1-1	CASSLMRNTEAFF	TGTGCCAGCAGTTTAATGAGGAACACTGAAGCTTTCTTT
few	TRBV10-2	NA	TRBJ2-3	CASSEGASPDTQYF	TGCGCCAGCAGTGAAGGGGCTTCTCCAGATACGCAGTATTTT
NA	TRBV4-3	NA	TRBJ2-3	CASSQAGAGIPDTQYF	TGCGCCAGCAGCCAAGCAGGGGCGGGTATACCAGATACGCAGTATTTT
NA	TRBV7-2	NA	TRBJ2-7	CASSPQGSGEQYF	TGTGCCAGCAGCCCCCAGGGATCTGGCGAGCAGTACTTC
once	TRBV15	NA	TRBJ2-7	CATSRGTDSYEQYF	TGTGCCACCAGCAGAGGAACAGATTCCTACGAGCAGTACTTC
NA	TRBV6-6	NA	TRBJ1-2	CASRTSVYGYTF	TGTGCCAGCAGGACTAGCGTCTATGGCTACACCTTC
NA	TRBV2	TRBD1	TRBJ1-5	CASRPRTGEGDQPQHF	TGTGCCAGCAGACCTCGGACAGGGGAAGGGGATCAGCCCCAGCATTTT
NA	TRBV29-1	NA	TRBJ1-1	CSASGTNTEAFF	TGCAGCGCCTCCGGGACGAACACTGAAGCTTTCTTT
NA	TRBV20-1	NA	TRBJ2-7	CSARESLRQYF	TGCAGTGCTAGAGAGTCCCTTCGTCAGTACTTC
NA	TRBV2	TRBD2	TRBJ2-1	CASSDPFGREMNEQFF	TGTGCCAGCAGTGACCCCTTTGGGCGGGAGATGAATGAGCAGTTCTTC
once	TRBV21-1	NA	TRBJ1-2	CASSIETGSYGYTF	TGTGCCAGCAGCATAGAGACAGGGTCCTATGGCTACACCTTC
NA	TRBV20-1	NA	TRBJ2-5	CSTGKKETQYF	TGCAGTACTGGGAAGAAGGAGACCCAGTACTTC
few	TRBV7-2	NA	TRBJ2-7	CASSPHSSAASYEQYF	TGTGCCAGCAGCCCCCACAGCAGCGCGGCCTCCTACGAGCAGTACTTC
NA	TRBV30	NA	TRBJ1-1	CAWSEGHRVNTEAFF	TGTGCCTGGAGTGAGGGACACAGGGTGAACACTGAAGCTTTCTTT